This TCR beta chain appears in the sequencing data of a study of OX40 agonist ivuxolimab in advanced cancers. General study results and limits: At doses 0.1 to 3.0 mg/kg, CD4+ and CD8+ clones expanded.

Details on this clone: Its antigen is still unknown.

The method was immunoSEQ multiplex PCR; TCRdb's version includes in-frame clones alone and lacks a portion of them. Of more than 60,000 clones listed, under 85% are singletons. This CDR3 comprises 19 residues. This sample comprised CD4+ or CD8+ T cells sorted from blood, obtained in a trial of the OX40 agonist ivuxolimab. V and J are TRBV21-1 and TRBJ2-2. TRBV21-1 is marked as a pseudogene. The sequence came from an adult with an advanced solid tumor such as melanoma, head and neck, liver or kidney cancer. This chain's CDR3 is CASSKIGRRKGLSTGELFF. DNA of the CDR3: TGTGCCAGCAGCAAAATTGGTCGACGGAAGGGTCTAAGCACCGGGGAGCTGTTTTTT.